This T cell receptor (beta chain) stems from a study of blood T cell repertoires in COVID-19. Original methodology: Quantification of nucleated cells was approximated via reference gene primer amplification. Repertoires were generated with immunoSEQ multiplex PCR, while TCRdb's copy carries only in-frame clones and drops some. The V and J calls and the clone size are those of that table, but D and trimming were determined from the DNA. Of 200,000 to 300,000 clones detected, around 83% appear once; the ten largest clones hold less than 3.5%. This clone has only one observation. The CDR3 has 11 amino acids. Germline V gives CDR1 GTSNPN, CDR2 SVGIG (reference sequence). The ends were cut back, 2 bases at V and 10 bases at J, with 11 bases in the middle.

The chain couples TRBV30 to TRBJ1-1; weak D call: TRBD1 (5 bases). The TCR originated in a woman aged 18-35 years with acute or convalescent COVID-19. Input material: peripheral blood. The CDR3 reads CAWSWGERAFF. In nucleotides, the CDR3 is TGTGCCTGGAGTTGGGGGGAGCGAGCTTTCTTT.